The rows below give T cell receptor beta chains drawn from one sample of a study of T-cell memory formation after mild COVID-19. One entry per CDR3 protein results from TCRdb running MiXCR on the 5' RACE reads. The sample lists 250,000 to 300,000 distinct CDR3 sequences, 16% occurring once. The sequenced material came from PBMCs or a T cell subset sorted from them (not recorded which). The source of these receptors is a man aged 18 to 30 who had mild COVID-19 (a few samples of this study predate the infection). Cell type and time point are not known. The CDR3 runs from the conserved cysteine through the conserved F or W. Fields, in order: CDR3 length, J gene, clone size, V gene, D gene, CDR3 protein, CDR3 DNA. D genes are given only for firm matches. Some rows have no size entry. The others give once, few or many, or a class for an expanded clone.

12,TRBJ2-1,NA,TRBV7-9,NA,CASSLNPNEQFF,TGTGCCAGCAGCTTAAACCCCAATGAGCAGTTCTTC
15,TRBJ1-1,few,TRBV20-1,TRBD1,CSAYRGGTGTNEAFF,TGCAGTGCTTATCGCGGGGGGACAGGGACAAACGAAGCTTTCTTT
12,TRBJ2-7,few,TRBV20-1,NA,CSAPDGPYEQYF,TGCAGTGCTCCCGACGGACCCTACGAGCAGTACTTC
14,TRBJ2-3,few,TRBV6-2/TRBV6-3,TRBD2,CASSPSGGFSTQYF,TGTGCCAGCAGTCCAAGCGGGGGGTTCAGCACGCAGTATTTT
16,TRBJ1-5,NA,TRBV10-2,NA,CASSEHKGVGNQPQHF,TGCGCCAGCAGTGAGCATAAAGGGGTTGGCAATCAGCCCCAGCATTTT
13,TRBJ2-3,NA,TRBV20-1,NA,CSASAGFTDTQYF,TGCAGTGCTAGTGCGGGGTTTACAGATACGCAGTATTTT
17,TRBJ1-6,many,TRBV5-1,TRBD1,CASSFSPQGEVNSPLHF,TGCGCCAGCAGCTTCAGCCCTCAGGGGGAAGTGAATTCACCCCTCCACTTT
15,TRBJ2-3,NA,TRBV5-1,NA,CASSLGSSSTDTQYF,TGCGCCAGCAGCTTGGGCAGCAGTAGCACAGATACGCAGTATTTT
12,TRBJ1-1,NA,TRBV29-1,NA,CSVSTGATEAFF,TGCAGCGTGTCGACCGGGGCCACTGAAGCTTTCTTT
12,TRBJ2-2,NA,TRBV3-1,NA,CASSGKTGELFF,TGTGCCAGCAGCGGAAAAACCGGGGAGCTGTTTTTT
14,TRBJ1-5,NA,TRBV18,NA,CASSQGFGNQPQHF,TGTGCCAGCTCACAGGGTTTCGGCAATCAGCCCCAGCATTTT
14,TRBJ2-1,NA,TRBV2,NA,CATQGRGKDNEQFF,TGTGCCACCCAGGGCAGGGGAAAGGACAATGAGCAGTTCTTC
14,TRBJ1-3,few,TRBV12-3/TRBV12-4,NA,CASSDRSSGNTIYF,TGTGCCAGCAGTGACCGTAGCTCTGGAAACACCATATATTTT
14,TRBJ1-2,NA,TRBV27,NA,CASSSGGWDYGYTF,TGTGCCAGCAGTTCGGGGGGATGGGACTATGGCTACACCTTC
13,TRBJ1-1,few,TRBV5-1,NA,CASSAYGDTEAFF,TGCGCCAGCAGCGCATACGGGGACACTGAAGCTTTCTTT
15,TRBJ1-2,once,TRBV25-1,TRBD1,CASEPMDRGNYGYTF,TGTGCCAGCGAACCTATGGACAGGGGCAACTATGGCTACACCTTC
16,TRBJ1-4,NA,TRBV10-3,NA,CAISANVGLTNEKLFF,TGTGCCATCAGTGCCAATGTGGGGCTCACTAATGAAAAACTGTTTTTT
15,TRBJ2-5,few,TRBV19,TRBD2,CASGLRLAGSETQYF,TGTGCCAGTGGACTGAGATTAGCGGGAAGCGAGACCCAGTACTTC
15,TRBJ2-1,NA,TRBV6-2/TRBV6-3,TRBD2,CASSLHTSGVNEQFF,TGTGCCAGCAGCCTTCATACTAGCGGGGTCAATGAGCAGTTCTTC
17,TRBJ2-1,NA,TRBV5-1,TRBD1,CASSLMSRDRDLGEQFF,TGCGCCAGCAGCTTAATGTCCCGGGACAGGGATTTGGGTGAGCAGTTCTTC
15,TRBJ2-1,NA,TRBV7-2,TRBD2,CASSPSGGTRNEQFF,TGTGCCAGCAGCCCTAGCGGGGGGACACGCAATGAGCAGTTCTTC
13,TRBJ1-2,NA,TRBV6-2/TRBV6-3,NA,CASRNGQSYGYTF,TGTGCCAGCCGAAACGGACAGAGCTATGGCTACACCTTC
16,TRBJ2-3,NA,TRBV4-1,NA,CASSQRATGRGDTQYF,TGCGCCAGCAGCCAACGGGCGACGGGGCGAGGAGATACGCAGTATTTT
16,TRBJ1-1,few,TRBV20-1,NA,CSAPPGGNQMNTEAFF,TGCAGTGCTCCCCCGGGGGGAAACCAAATGAACACTGAAGCTTTCTTT
14,TRBJ2-2,NA,TRBV7-7,TRBD1,CASSFDRGGGELFF,TGTGCTAGCAGCTTTGACAGGGGAGGCGGGGAGCTGTTTTTT
12,TRBJ2-1,NA,TRBV7-7,NA,CASSLPTHEQFF,TGTGCCAGCAGCTTACCAACCCATGAGCAGTTCTTC
13,TRBJ1-1,few,TRBV29-1,NA,CSVDRGPGTEAFF,TGCAGCGTTGATCGGGGGCCGGGCACTGAAGCTTTCTTT
16,TRBJ2-5,NA,TRBV11-2,NA,CASSFETDSFQETQYF,TGTGCCAGCAGCTTTGAGACGGACAGCTTCCAAGAGACCCAGTACTTC
14,TRBJ1-2,few,TRBV6-1,NA,CASSEVQGDYGYTF,TGTGCCAGCAGTGAAGTACAGGGCGACTATGGCTACACCTTC
15,TRBJ1-2,few,TRBV9,NA,CASSAGTALEYGYTF,TGTGCCAGCAGCGCTGGGACGGCTCTGGAGTATGGCTACACCTTC
14,TRBJ1-2,many,TRBV5-1,NA,CASSSTGTAYGYTF,TGCGCCAGCAGCTCAACCGGGACGGCTTATGGCTACACCTTC
16,TRBJ2-1,NA,TRBV20-1,TRBD1,CSARDRRRGQENEQFF,TGCAGTGCTAGAGATCGCCGCAGGGGGCAGGAGAATGAGCAGTTCTTC
15,TRBJ1-3,few,TRBV20-1,NA,CSARDLTVSGNTIYF,TGCAGTGCTAGAGACCTGACGGTCTCTGGAAACACCATATATTTT
14,TRBJ2-3,few,TRBV4-3,NA,CASSRTASTDTQYF,TGCGCCAGCAGCCGGACAGCTAGCACAGATACGCAGTATTTT
15,TRBJ2-1,few,TRBV5-1,TRBD2,CASSSSGAVYNEQFF,TGCGCCAGCAGCTCTAGCGGGGCCGTCTACAATGAGCAGTTCTTC
14,TRBJ1-5,once,TRBV12-3/TRBV12-4,NA,CASSFWDGSEPQHF,TGTGCCAGCAGTTTCTGGGACGGCTCCGAGCCCCAGCATTTT
13,TRBJ2-1,NA,TRBV6-6,TRBD2,CASSGGLAGEQFF,TGTGCCAGCAGTGGGGGACTAGCGGGGGAGCAGTTCTTC
14,TRBJ1-1,NA,TRBV5-1,NA,CASSLEGTRTAAFF,TGCGCCAGCAGCTTGGAAGGGACCCGCACGGCAGCTTTCTTT
15,TRBJ1-6,few,TRBV5-1,TRBD1,CASSYRTGGNSPLHF,TGCGCCAGCAGCTACCGGACAGGGGGCAATTCACCCCTCCACTTT
16,TRBJ2-3,few,TRBV10-2,NA,CASSTDGTLSTDTQYF,TGCGCCAGCAGTACGGACGGGACATTGAGCACAGATACGCAGTATTTT
13,TRBJ1-2,few,TRBV5-1,NA,CASSLDGDYGYTF,TGCGCCAGCAGCTTAGACGGAGACTATGGCTACACCTTC
16,TRBJ2-7,NA,TRBV9,TRBD2,CASSSTPVGGDHEQYF,TGTGCCAGCAGCTCCACTCCGGTGGGGGGGGACCACGAGCAGTACTTC
16,TRBJ2-2,few,TRBV5-1,TRBD2,CASSPPAGRATGELFF,TGCGCCAGCAGCCCGCCTGCGGGGAGGGCCACCGGGGAGCTGTTTTTT
11,TRBJ2-7,few,TRBV7-8,TRBD1,CASSPRGQGDF,TGTGCCAGCAGCCCGCGGGGACAGGGAGACTTC
17,TRBJ1-1,NA,TRBV11-2,TRBD1,CASSYPGDRAPNTEAFF,TGTGCCAGCAGTTACCCCGGGGACAGGGCCCCGAACACTGAAGCTTTCTTT
15,TRBJ2-3,few,TRBV9,NA,CASSAEGISTDTQYF,TGTGCCAGCAGCGCTGAAGGGATTAGCACAGATACGCAGTATTTT
13,TRBJ1-5,NA,TRBV12-3/TRBV12-4,NA,CASSFWGDQPQHF,TGTGCCAGCAGTTTTTGGGGAGATCAGCCCCAGCATTTT
14,TRBJ2-3,few,TRBV9,NA,CASSPLVGPDTQYF,TGTGCCAGCAGCCCCTTAGTAGGTCCAGATACGCAGTATTTT